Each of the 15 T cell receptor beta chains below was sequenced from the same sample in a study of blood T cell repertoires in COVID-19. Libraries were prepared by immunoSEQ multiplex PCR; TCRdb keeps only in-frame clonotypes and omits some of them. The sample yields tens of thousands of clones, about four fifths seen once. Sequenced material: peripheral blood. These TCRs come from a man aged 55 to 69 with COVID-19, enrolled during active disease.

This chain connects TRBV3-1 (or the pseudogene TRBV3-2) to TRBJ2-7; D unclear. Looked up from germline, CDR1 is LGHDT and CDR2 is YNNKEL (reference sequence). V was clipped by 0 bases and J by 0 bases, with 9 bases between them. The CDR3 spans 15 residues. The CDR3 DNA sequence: TGTGCCAGCAGCCAAGACCCACTTCACTCCTACGAGCAGTACTTC. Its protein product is CASSQDPLHSYEQYF.

CDR3 region: CASSPWGGDTDTQYF. CDR3 coding DNA: TGTGCCAGCAGCCCATGGGGAGGGGACACAGATACGCAGTATTTT. The chain joins TRBV7-2 to TRBJ2-3; TRBD2 matches 7 bases. Germline V CDR1 and CDR2: SGHTA, FQGNSA. The CDR3 covers 15 residues. Germline trimming cut 5 bases from V and 2 bases from J; bases unmatched to any gene: 7.

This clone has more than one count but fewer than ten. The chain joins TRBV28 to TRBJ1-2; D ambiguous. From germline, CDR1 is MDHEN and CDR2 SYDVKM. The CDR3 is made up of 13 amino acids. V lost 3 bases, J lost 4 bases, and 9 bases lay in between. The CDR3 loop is CASSFNSGYGYTF. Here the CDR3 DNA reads TGTGCCAGCAGTTTTAACAGTGGCTATGGCTACACCTTC.

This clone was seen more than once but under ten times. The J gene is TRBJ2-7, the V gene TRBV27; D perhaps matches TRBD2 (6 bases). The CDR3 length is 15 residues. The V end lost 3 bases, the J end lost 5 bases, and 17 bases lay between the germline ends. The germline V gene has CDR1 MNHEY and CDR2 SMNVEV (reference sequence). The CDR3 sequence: CASSFRDSRTDEQYF. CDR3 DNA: TGTGCCAGCAGTTTTCGGGACTCTAGGACCGACGAGCAGTACTTC.

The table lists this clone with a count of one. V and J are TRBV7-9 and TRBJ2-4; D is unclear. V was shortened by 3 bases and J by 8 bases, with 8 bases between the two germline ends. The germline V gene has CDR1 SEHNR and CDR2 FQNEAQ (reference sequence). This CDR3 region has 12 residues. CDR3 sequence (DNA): TGTGCCAGCAGCTTTGTCCGAGACATTCAGTACTTC. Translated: CASSFVRDIQYF.

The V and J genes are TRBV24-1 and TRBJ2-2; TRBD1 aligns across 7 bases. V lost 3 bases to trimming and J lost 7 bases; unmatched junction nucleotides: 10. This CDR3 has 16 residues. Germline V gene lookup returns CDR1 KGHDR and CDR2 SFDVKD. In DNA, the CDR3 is TGTGCCACCAGTGATCCAAGGGGGCGCCGTGGCGGGGAGCTGTTTTTT. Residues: CATSDPRGRRGGELFF.

The CDR3 sequence: CASSTSRRGGRQYF. For the CDR3, the DNA is TGCGCCAGCAGCACCTCCCGGCGGGGGGGCAGGCAGTACTTC. The chain employs TRBV5-1 and TRBJ2-7, with 9 bases fitting TRBD2. The V segment lost 4 bases and the J segment 9 bases; nucleotides outside the gene matches: 11. The CDR3 consists of 14 residues. CDR1 is SGHRS and CDR2 is YFSETQ in the germline V gene.

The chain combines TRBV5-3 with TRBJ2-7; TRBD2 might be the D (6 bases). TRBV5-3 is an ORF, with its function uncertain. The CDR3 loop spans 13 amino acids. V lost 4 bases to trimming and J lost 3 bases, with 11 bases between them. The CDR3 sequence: CARSAGPDYEQYF. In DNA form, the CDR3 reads TGTGCCAGAAGCGCGGGACCAGACTACGAGCAGTACTTC.

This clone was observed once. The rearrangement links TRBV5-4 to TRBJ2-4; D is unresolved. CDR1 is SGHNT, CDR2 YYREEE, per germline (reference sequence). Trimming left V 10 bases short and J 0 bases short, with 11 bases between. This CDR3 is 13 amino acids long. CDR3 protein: CALIDRAKNIQYF. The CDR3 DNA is TGTGCCCTCATAGATAGAGCCAAAAACATTCAGTACTTC.

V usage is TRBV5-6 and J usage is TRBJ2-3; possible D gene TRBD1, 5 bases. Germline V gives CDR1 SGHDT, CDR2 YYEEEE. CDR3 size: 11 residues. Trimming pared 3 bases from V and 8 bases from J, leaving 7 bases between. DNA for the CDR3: TGTGCCAGCAGCTCAGGGTCTACGCAGTATTTT. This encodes CASSSGSTQYF.

CDR3 residues: CARSLEKGAINEKLFF. In DNA form, the CDR3 reads TGTGCCAGAAGCTTGGAGAAAGGGGCTATTAATGAAAAACTGTTTTTT. The chain uses TRBV5-3 and TRBJ1-4; TRBD1 might be the D (5 bases). TRBV5-3 is sorted into the ORF group, with uncertain function. The CDR3 is made up of 16 amino acids. V lost 0 bases and J 4 bases, leaving 13 bases between the germline ends.

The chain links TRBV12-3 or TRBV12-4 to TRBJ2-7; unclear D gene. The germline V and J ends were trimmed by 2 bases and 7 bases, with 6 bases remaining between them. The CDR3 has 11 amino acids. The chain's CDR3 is CASSLQWEQYF. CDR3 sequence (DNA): TGTGCCAGCAGTTTACAGTGGGAGCAGTACTTC.

This chain's CDR3 is CATSRGSSGTSYNEQFF. The DNA of the CDR3 is TGTGCCACCAGCAGGGGTTCGAGCGGGACCTCCTACAATGAGCAGTTCTTC. V is TRBV15 and J is TRBJ2-1; TRBD2 matches 7 bases. CDR1 and CDR2 (germline): LNHNV, YYDKDF (reference sequence). The junction had 8 bases not matched to a gene; V was cut back by 3 bases and J by 0 bases. This CDR3 contains 17 residues. Looking up the rest from reference TRBV15 and TRBJ2-1 gives the full variable domain: DAMVIQNPRYQVTQFGKPVTLSCSQTLNHNVMYWYQQKSSQAPKLLFHYYDKDFNNEADTPDNFQSRRPNTSFCFLDIRSPGLGDTAMYLCATSRGSSGTSYNEQFFGPGTRLTVL.

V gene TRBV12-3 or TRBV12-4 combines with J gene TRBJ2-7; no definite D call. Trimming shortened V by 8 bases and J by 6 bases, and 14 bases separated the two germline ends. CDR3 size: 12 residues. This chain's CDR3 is CASGPYEAEQYF. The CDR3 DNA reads TGTGCCAGCGGCCCTTACGAGGCCGAGCAGTACTTC.

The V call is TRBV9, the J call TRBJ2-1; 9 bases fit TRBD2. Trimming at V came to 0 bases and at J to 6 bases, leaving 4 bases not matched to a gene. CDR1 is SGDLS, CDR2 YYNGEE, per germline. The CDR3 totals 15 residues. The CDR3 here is CASSVGLAAANEQFF. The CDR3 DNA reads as TGTGCCAGCAGCGTAGGACTAGCGGCGGCCAATGAGCAGTTCTTC.